The text below deals with one T cell receptor beta chain. The sample is drawn from a study of blood T cell repertoires in COVID-19. CDR3 length: 13 amino acids. Germline loops: CDR1 SGHDN, CDR2 FVKESK. V was clipped by 5 bases and J by 4 bases; unmatched bases: 1. The protocol was immunoSEQ multiplex PCR, while the TCRdb copy is restricted to in-frame clones and leaves out a portion. The table records over 350,000 clones, around 90% of them present only once. This clonotype originated in a woman under 30 with acute COVID-19. The sequenced sample was PBMCs or T cells enriched from blood (not recorded which). J is TRBJ2-3 and V is TRBV14; 9 nucleotides agree with TRBD1. The CDR3 region has the DNA TGTGCCAGCAGCAGGACAGGGGCAGATACGCAGTATTTT. This codes for CASSRTGADTQYF.